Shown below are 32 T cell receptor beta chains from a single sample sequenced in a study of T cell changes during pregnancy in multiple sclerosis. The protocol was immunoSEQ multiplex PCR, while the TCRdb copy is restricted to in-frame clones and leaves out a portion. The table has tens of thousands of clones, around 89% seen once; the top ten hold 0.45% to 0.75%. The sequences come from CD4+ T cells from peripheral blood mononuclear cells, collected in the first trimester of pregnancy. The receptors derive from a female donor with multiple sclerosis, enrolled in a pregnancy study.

The CDR3 reads CASSIRPTAKQFF. Written as DNA, the CDR3 is TGTGCCAGCAGCATACGACCGACAGCGAAGCAGTTCTTC. The rearrangement joins TRBV5-4 to TRBJ2-1; D possibly corresponds to TRBD1 (5 bases). Germline V CDR1 and CDR2: SGHNT, YYREEE (reference sequence). The germline V and J ends were trimmed by 4 bases and 11 bases, with 16 bases remaining between them. The CDR3 is 13 amino acids.

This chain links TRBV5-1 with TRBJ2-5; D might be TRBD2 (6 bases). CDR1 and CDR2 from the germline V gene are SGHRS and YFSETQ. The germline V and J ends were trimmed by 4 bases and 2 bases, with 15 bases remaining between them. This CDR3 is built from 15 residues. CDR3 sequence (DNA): TGCGCCAGCAGCCTTTTTAGCGGCCCACAAGAGACCCAGTACTTC. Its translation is CASSLFSGPQETQYF. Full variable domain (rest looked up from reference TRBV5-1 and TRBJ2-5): KAGVTQTPRYLIKTRGQQVTLSCSPISGHRSVSWYQQTPGQGLQFLFEYFSETQRNKGNFPGRFSGRQFSNSRSEMNVSTLELGDSALYLCASSLFSGPQETQYFGPGTRLLVL.

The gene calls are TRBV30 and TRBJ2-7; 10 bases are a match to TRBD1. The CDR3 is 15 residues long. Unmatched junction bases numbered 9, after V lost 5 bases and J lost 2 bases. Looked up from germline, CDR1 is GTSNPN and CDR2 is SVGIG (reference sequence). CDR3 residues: CAWGPGQGIAYEQYF. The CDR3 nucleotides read TGTGCCTGGGGACCGGGACAGGGGATAGCCTACGAGCAGTACTTC. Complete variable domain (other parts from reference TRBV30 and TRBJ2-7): SQTIHQWPATLVQPVGSPLSLECTVEGTSNPNLYWYRQAAGRGLQLLFYSVGIGQISSEVPQNLSASRPQDRQFILSSKKLLLSDSGFYLCAWGPGQGIAYEQYFGPGTRLTVT.

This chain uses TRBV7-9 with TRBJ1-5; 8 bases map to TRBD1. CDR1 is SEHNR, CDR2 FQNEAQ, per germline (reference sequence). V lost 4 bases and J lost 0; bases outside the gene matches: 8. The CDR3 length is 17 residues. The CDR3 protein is CASSSGIDRGSNQPQHF. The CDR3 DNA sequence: TGTGCCAGCAGCTCAGGAATTGACAGGGGTAGCAATCAGCCCCAGCATTTT. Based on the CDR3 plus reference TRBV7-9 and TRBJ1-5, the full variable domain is DTGVSQNPRHKITKRGQNVTFRCDPISEHNRLYWYRQTLGQGPEFLTYFQNEAQLEKSRLLSDRFSAERPKGSFSTLEIQRTEQGDSAMYLCASSSGIDRGSNQPQHFGDGTRLSIL.

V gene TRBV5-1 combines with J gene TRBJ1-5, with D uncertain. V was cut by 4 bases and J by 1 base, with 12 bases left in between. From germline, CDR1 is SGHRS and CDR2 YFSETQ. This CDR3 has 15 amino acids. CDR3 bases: TGCGCCAGCAGCGTCGGAACGGGGAGCAATCAGCCCCAGCATTTT. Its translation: CASSVGTGSNQPQHF.

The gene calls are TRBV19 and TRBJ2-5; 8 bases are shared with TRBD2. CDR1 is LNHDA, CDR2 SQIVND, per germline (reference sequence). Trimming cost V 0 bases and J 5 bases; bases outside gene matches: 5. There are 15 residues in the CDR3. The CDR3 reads CASSIDSGGSETQYF. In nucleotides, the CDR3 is TGTGCCAGTAGTATAGACAGCGGGGGCTCCGAGACCCAGTACTTC.

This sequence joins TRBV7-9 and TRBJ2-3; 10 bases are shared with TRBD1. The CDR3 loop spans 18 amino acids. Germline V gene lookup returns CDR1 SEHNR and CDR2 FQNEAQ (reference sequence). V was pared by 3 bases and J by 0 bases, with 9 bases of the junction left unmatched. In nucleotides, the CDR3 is TGTGCCAGCAGCTTCCGTGGGACAGGGGCTGGCAGCACAGATACGCAGTATTTT. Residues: CASSFRGTGAGSTDTQYF.

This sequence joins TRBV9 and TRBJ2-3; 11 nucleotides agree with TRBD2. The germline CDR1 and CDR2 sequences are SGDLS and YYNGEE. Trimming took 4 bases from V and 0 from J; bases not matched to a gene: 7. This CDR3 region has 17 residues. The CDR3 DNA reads TGTGCCAGCAGCCCCAGACTAGCGGGACCTAGCACAGATACGCAGTATTTT. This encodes CASSPRLAGPSTDTQYF.

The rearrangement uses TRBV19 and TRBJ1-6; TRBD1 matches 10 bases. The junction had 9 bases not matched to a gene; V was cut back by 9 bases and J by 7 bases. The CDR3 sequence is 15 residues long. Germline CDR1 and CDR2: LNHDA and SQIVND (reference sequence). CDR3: CASQAGTGANSPLHF. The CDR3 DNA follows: TGTGCCAGCCAGGCCGGGACAGGGGCAAATTCACCCCTCCACTTT.

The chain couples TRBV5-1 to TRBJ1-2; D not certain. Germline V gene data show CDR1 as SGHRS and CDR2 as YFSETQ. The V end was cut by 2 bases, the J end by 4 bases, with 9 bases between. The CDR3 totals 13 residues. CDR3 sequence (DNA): TGCGCCAGCAGCTTATCAGTGTCCTATGGCTACACCTTC. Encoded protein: CASSLSVSYGYTF.

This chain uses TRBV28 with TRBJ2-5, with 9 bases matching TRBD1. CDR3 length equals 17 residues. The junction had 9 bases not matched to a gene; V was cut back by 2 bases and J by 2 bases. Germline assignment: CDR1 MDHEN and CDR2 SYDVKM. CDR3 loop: CASSLGFGTGRQETQYF. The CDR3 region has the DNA TGTGCCAGCAGTTTAGGGTTCGGGACAGGGCGACAAGAGACCCAGTACTTC.

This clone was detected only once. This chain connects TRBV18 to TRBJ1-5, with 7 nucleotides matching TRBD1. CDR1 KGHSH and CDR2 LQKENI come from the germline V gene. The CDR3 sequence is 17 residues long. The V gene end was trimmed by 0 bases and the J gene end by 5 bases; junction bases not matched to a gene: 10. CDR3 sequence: CASSPPGQRSVDQPQHF. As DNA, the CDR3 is TGTGCCAGCTCACCACCGGGACAGAGGTCGGTGGATCAGCCCCAGCATTTT. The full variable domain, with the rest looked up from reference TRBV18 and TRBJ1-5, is NAGVMQNPRHLVRRRGQEARLRCSPMKGHSHVYWYRQLPEEGLKFMVYLQKENIIDESGMPKERFSAEFPKEGPSILRIQQVVRGDSAAYFCASSPPGQRSVDQPQHFGDGTRLSIL.

CDR3 sequence (DNA): TGTGCCAGCAGTTATCGAGGCGGGAATGAAAAACTGTTTTTT. This encodes CASSYRGGNEKLFF. V usage is TRBV6-5 and J usage is TRBJ1-4; D is uncertain. Trimming pared 3 bases from V and 5 bases from J, leaving 10 bases between. Germline loops: CDR1 MNHEY, CDR2 SVGAGI. This CDR3 has 14 amino acids.

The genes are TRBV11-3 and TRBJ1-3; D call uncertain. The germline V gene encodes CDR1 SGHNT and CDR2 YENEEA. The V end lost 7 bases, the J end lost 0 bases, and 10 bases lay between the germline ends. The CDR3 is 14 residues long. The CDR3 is CASNENPSGNTIYF. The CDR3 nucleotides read TGTGCCAGCAATGAGAACCCCTCTGGAAACACCATATATTTT.

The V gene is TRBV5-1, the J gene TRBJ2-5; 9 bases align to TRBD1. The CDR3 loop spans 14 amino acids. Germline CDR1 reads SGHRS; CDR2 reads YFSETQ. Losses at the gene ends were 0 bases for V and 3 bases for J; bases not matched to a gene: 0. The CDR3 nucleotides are TGCGCCAGCAGCTTGGGACAGGGGGAAGAGACCCAGTACTTC. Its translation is CASSLGQGEETQYF. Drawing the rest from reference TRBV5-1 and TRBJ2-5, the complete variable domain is KAGVTQTPRYLIKTRGQQVTLSCSPISGHRSVSWYQQTPGQGLQFLFEYFSETQRNKGNFPGRFSGRQFSNSRSEMNVSTLELGDSALYLCASSLGQGEETQYFGPGTRLLVL.

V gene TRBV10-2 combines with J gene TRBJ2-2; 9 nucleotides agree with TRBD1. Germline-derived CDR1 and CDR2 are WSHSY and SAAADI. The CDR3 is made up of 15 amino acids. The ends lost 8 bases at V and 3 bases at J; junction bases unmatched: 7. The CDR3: CASRTGEGDTGELFF. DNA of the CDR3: TGCGCCAGCCGGACAGGGGAGGGCGACACCGGGGAGCTGTTTTTT.

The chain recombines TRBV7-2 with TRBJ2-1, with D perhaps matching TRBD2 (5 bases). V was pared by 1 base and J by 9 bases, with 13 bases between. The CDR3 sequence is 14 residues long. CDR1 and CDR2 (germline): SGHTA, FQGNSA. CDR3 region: CASSLDIWSGEQFF. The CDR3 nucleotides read TGTGCCAGCAGCTTAGATATATGGAGCGGTGAGCAGTTCTTC.

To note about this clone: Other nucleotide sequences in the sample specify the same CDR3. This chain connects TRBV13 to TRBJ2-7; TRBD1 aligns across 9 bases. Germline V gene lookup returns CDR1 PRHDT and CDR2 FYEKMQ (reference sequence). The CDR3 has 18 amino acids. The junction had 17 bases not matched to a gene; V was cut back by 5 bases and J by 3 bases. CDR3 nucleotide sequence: TGTGCCAGCAGCCCATCCGGGACAGGGTTTTTCCGTCGCTACGAGCAGTACTTC. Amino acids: CASSPSGTGFFRRYEQYF.

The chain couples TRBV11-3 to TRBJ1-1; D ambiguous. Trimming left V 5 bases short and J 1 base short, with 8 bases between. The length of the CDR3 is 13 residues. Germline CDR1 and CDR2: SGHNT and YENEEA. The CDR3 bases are TGTGCCAGCAGCGCACGGTCGAACACTGAAGCTTTCTTT. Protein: CASSARSNTEAFF.

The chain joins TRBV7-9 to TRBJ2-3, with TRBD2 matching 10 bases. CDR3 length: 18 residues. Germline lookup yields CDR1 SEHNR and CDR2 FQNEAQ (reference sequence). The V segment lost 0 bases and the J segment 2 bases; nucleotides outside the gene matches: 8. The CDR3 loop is CASSLASGGPGYTDTQYF. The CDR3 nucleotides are TGTGCCAGCAGCTTAGCTAGCGGGGGGCCGGGGTACACAGATACGCAGTATTTT.

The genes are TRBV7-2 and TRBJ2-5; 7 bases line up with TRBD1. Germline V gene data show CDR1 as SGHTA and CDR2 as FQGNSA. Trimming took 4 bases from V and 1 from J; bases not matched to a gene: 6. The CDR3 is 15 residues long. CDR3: CASSWRTGTQETQYF. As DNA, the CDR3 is TGTGCCAGCAGCTGGAGGACAGGAACCCAAGAGACCCAGTACTTC.

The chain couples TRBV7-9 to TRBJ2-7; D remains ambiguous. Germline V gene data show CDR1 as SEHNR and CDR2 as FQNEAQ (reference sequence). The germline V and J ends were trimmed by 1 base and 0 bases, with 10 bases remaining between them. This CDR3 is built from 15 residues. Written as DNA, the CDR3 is TGTGCCAGCAGCTTAGATCCAGTGAACTCCTACGAGCAGTACTTC. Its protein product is CASSLDPVNSYEQYF.

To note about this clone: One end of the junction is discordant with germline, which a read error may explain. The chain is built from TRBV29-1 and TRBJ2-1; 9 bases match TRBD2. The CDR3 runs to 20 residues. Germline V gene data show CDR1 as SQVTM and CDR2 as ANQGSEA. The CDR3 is CSVKEWGGSGRFRSYNEQFF. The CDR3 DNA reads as TGCAGCGTTAAAGAGTGGGGCGGAAGCGGGAGGTTTAGGTCCTACAATGAGCAGTTCTTC.

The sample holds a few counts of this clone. Written as DNA, the CDR3 is TGTGCCTGGGACAAGGTGAGTAGATCCTACGAGCAGTACTTC. Protein sequence: CAWDKVSRSYEQYF. The gene calls are TRBV30 and TRBJ2-7; D is unclear. Trimming shortened V by 5 bases and J by 1 base, and 15 bases separated the two germline ends. Germline assignment: CDR1 GTSNPN and CDR2 SVGIG (reference sequence). The CDR3 is made up of 14 amino acids.

The CDR3 bases are TGTGCCAGCAGCTTTATATCCGACAATGAGCAGTTCTTC. This encodes CASSFISDNEQFF. The rearrangement links TRBV7-9 to TRBJ2-1; D not resolved. The germline V gene has CDR1 SEHNR and CDR2 FQNEAQ (reference sequence). The V end lost 3 bases, the J end lost 5 bases, and 8 bases lay between the germline ends. This CDR3 contains 13 residues.

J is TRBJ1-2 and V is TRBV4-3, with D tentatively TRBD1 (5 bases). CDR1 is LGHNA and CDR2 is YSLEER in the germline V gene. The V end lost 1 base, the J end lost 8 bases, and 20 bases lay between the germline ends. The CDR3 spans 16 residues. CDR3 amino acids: CASSQGSGALVKGYTF. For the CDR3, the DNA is TGCGCCAGCAGCCAAGGTAGCGGGGCCCTAGTCAAGGGCTACACCTTC.

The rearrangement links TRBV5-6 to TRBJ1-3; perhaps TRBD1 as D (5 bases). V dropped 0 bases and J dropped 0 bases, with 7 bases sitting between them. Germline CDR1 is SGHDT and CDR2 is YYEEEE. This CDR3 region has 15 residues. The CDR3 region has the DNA TGTGCCAGCAGCTTGGACAGGTACTCTGGAAACACCATATATTTT. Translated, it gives CASSLDRYSGNTIYF.

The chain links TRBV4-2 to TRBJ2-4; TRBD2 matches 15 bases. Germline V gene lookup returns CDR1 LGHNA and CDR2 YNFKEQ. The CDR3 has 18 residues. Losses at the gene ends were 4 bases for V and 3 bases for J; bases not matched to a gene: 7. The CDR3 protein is CASSLKAGLAGGKNIQYF. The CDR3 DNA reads TGTGCCAGCAGCCTAAAGGCGGGACTAGCGGGGGGCAAAAACATTCAGTACTTC.

The CDR3 reads CASSPRDREGRTEAFF. In DNA form, the CDR3 reads TGTGCCAGCAGCCCCCGGGACAGGGAGGGGAGAACTGAAGCTTTCTTT. The V call is TRBV7-3, the J call TRBJ1-1; 9 bases are a match to TRBD1. Germline lookup yields CDR1 SGHTA and CDR2 FQGTGA. CDR3 length: 16 amino acids. V lost 5 bases to trimming and J lost 5 bases; unmatched junction nucleotides: 12.

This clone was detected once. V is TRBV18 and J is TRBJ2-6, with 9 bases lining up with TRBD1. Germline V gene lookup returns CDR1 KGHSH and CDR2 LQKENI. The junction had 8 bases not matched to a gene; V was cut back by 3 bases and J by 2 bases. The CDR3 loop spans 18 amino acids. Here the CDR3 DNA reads TGTGCCAGCTCACCTCGTCCGGGACAGGGAACTGGGGCCAACGTCCTGACTTTC. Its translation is CASSPRPGQGTGANVLTF.

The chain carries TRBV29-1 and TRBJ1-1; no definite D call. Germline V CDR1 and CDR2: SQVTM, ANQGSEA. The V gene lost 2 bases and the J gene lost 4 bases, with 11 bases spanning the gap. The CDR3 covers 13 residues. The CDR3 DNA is TGCAGCGTTGAATCCAGGAAAGGCACTGAAGCTTTCTTT. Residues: CSVESRKGTEAFF.

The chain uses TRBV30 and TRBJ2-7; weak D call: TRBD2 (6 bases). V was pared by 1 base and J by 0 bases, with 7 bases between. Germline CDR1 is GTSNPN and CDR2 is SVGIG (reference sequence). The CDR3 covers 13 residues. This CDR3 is CAWSGGISYEQYF. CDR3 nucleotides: TGTGCCTGGAGTGGCGGGATCTCCTACGAGCAGTACTTC. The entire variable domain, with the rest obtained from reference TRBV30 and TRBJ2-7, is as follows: SQTIHQWPATLVQPVGSPLSLECTVEGTSNPNLYWYRQAAGRGLQLLFYSVGIGQISSEVPQNLSASRPQDRQFILSSKKLLLSDSGFYLCAWSGGISYEQYFGPGTRLTVT.